This T cell receptor (beta chain) originates from a study of beta chain features in type 1 diabetes. Across the whole study: When patients were set against healthy donors, age, gender and cell yields were similar.

The study, taken as a whole, reports: Among all four CD4+ subsets, Type 1 diabetes patients had TCRB CDR3s that were moderately but significantly shorter.

The CDR3 sequence is 13 residues long. CDR1 is SQVTM, CDR2 ANQGSEA, per germline. V gave up 4 bases and J gave up 0 bases, with 9 bases separating them. This clone has just a few counts. Its antigen is still unknown. The investigators reverse transcribed all of the isolated RNA, so they sequenced expressed TCRB transcripts. Naive, central memory and regulatory T cell samples produced a mean of approximately 3.9 million reads. TCRdb's table, derived via immunoSEQ multiplex PCR, lists solely in-frame clones and lacks some. Of 93,000 or so clones in the sample, roughly 28% were seen once. The chain is built from TRBV29-1 and TRBJ1-2; D remains unclear. Sequenced input: central memory CD4+ T cells from blood. The receptor was isolated from a woman aged 18-30 years with type 1 diabetes. The CDR3 DNA reads as TGCAGCGTTGGGAGAGAAGCTAACTATGGCTACACCTTC. Its protein product is CSVGREANYGYTF. Together with reference TRBV29-1 and TRBJ1-2, the CDR3 gives the full variable domain: SAVISQKPSRDICQRGTSLTIQCQVDSQVTMMFWYRQQPGQSLTLIATANQGSEATYESGFVIDKFPISRPNLTFSTLTVSNMSPEDSSIYLCSVGREANYGYTFGSGTRLTVV.